This TCR beta chain is drawn from a study of cytomegalovirus exposure and HLA in healthy donors. Study-wide points: A list of about 160 TCR beta chains associated with cytomegalovirus was given. Rare TCR sequences dominated, though some public TCRs recurred in many donors.

This CDR3 spans 15 amino acids. Trimming pared 3 bases from V and 3 bases from J, leaving 15 bases between. Germline CDR1 is SGHNT and CDR2 is YYREEE (reference sequence). Note on this clone: Its antigen is currently unknown.

Here immunoSEQ multiplex PCR was the method, and the copy in TCRdb shows in-frame clones only, minus some. This table holds tens of thousands of clones, approximately 90% found once. The donors were in the approximately 130-subject validation cohort, distinct from the roughly 700-subject first cohort. The TCR was taken from a man between 18 and 35 years old in good health and CMV-seronegative. Sequencing used PBMCs. This chain links TRBV5-4 with TRBJ1-1; D is possibly TRBD1 (6 bases). This chain's CDR3 is CASSSTIQGDTEAFF. In nucleotides, the CDR3 is TGTGCCAGCAGCTCGACCATACAGGGAGACACTGAAGCTTTCTTT.